These 30 T cell receptor beta chains share one sample of origin, sequenced in a study of cytomegalovirus exposure and HLA in healthy donors. PCR was performed using 60 Vbeta and 13 Jbeta primers. Assay: immunoSEQ multiplex PCR; the TCRdb copy retains only in-frame clones and omits some. The repertoire table contains 60,000 to 65,000 clones. The specimen sequenced was PBMCs. Source of these receptors: a woman aged 18-29 years in good health and CMV-seronegative.

This chain connects TRBV18 to TRBJ1-2, with 7 bases fitting TRBD1. CDR1 is KGHSH, CDR2 LQKENI, per germline. This CDR3 contains 14 residues. V was clipped by 2 bases and J by 8 bases; unmatched bases: 8. The chain's CDR3 is CASSPSGTVEGYTF. The DNA for the CDR3 is TGTGCCAGCTCACCATCCGGGACAGTGGAGGGCTACACCTTC.

This rearrangement joins TRBV7-8 to TRBJ1-4; the match to TRBD1 covers 8 bases. The CDR3 has 15 residues. Trimming at V came to 5 bases and at J to 6 bases, leaving 8 bases not matched to a gene. Germline lookup yields CDR1 SGHVS and CDR2 FQNEAQ. CDR3 in DNA: TGTGCCAGCAGCCCGAGGACAGGGCTGTATGAAAAACTGTTTTTT. Its translation is CASSPRTGLYEKLFF.

The V gene is TRBV10-2, the J gene TRBJ2-5; 9 bases are a match to TRBD2. CDR1 is WSHSY and CDR2 is SAAADI in the germline V gene. The ends lost 3 bases at V and 5 bases at J; junction bases unmatched: 13. The CDR3 is 17 amino acids. The CDR3 DNA follows: TGCGCCAGCAGTGATCCCCGCGGGGGGGCAGAGAGGGAGACCCAGTACTTC. This encodes CASSDPRGGAERETQYF.

The rearrangement joins TRBV7-6 to TRBJ2-5, with 12 bases aligning to TRBD2. V gave up 4 bases and J gave up 5 bases; unmatched junction bases: 14. The CDR3 consists of 18 residues. Looked up from germline, CDR1 is SGHVS and CDR2 is FNYEAQ. In DNA, the CDR3 is TGTGCCAGCAGCTGTGCTCTCCTAGCGGGAGGGGTAGGGGAGACCCAGTACTTC. Translated: CASSCALLAGGVGETQYF.

The genes are TRBV5-6 and TRBJ1-2; D may be TRBD1 (5 bases). The CDR3 consists of 15 residues. The ends were cut back, 4 bases at V and 4 bases at J, with 17 bases in the middle. Looked up from germline, CDR1 is SGHDT and CDR2 is YYEEEE. The DNA of the CDR3 is TGTGCCAGCAGCCTAAATTACAGGATCCTCTATGGCTACACCTTC. This encodes CASSLNYRILYGYTF. Supplemented by reference TRBV5-6 and TRBJ1-2, the full variable domain reads DAGVTQSPTHLIKTRGQQVTLRCSPKSGHDTVSWYQQALGQGPQFIFQYYEEEERQRGNFPDRFSGHQFPNYSSELNVNALLLGDSALYLCASSLNYRILYGYTFGSGTRLTVV.

This rearrangement joins TRBV6-1 to TRBJ1-1; D call uncertain. The V gene's germline CDR1 is MNHNS and CDR2 SASEGT. Trimming removed 5 bases from V and 4 bases from J, with 14 bases in between. The CDR3 is 14 residues long. In DNA form, the CDR3 reads TGTGCCAGCAGTCCAGATACATTTGGCACTGAAGCTTTCTTT. Translation: CASSPDTFGTEAFF.

This chain joins TRBV7-9 and TRBJ1-1; D is unresolved. The germline V and J ends were trimmed by 5 bases and 3 bases, with 13 bases remaining between them. The CDR3 loop spans 14 amino acids. Germline values: CDR1 SEHNR, CDR2 FQNEAQ (reference sequence). CDR3 sequence reads: CASSPAKRDTEAFF. The CDR3 region has the DNA TGTGCCAGCAGCCCAGCGAAGCGGGACACTGAAGCTTTCTTT.

This chain joins TRBV9 and TRBJ1-1, with D maybe TRBD1 (6 bases). This CDR3 is built from 17 residues. V shed 3 bases and J shed 5 bases, with 23 bases lying between them. CDR1 and CDR2 (germline): SGDLS, YYNGEE. Here the CDR3 reads CASSADAGARLKTEAFF. The CDR3 DNA reads as TGTGCCAGCAGCGCAGATGCAGGGGCTCGGCTTAAGACTGAAGCTTTCTTT.

The chain combines TRBV29-1 with TRBJ1-1; a possible D gene is TRBD1 (6 bases). The germline V gene has CDR1 SQVTM and CDR2 ANQGSEA. This CDR3 contains 11 residues. The ends were cut back, 7 bases at V and 2 bases at J, with 8 bases in the middle. CDR3 loop: CSAGENTEAFF. DNA for the CDR3: TGCAGCGCAGGGGAAAACACTGAAGCTTTCTTT. The whole variable domain, remainder taken from reference TRBV29-1 and TRBJ1-1, is SAVISQKPSRDICQRGTSLTIQCQVDSQVTMMFWYRQQPGQSLTLIATANQGSEATYESGFVIDKFPISRPNLTFSTLTVSNMSPEDSSIYLCSAGENTEAFFGQGTRLTVV.

The genes are TRBV18 and TRBJ2-5, with 9 bases aligning to TRBD1. This CDR3 spans 15 amino acids. Looked up from germline, CDR1 is KGHSH and CDR2 is LQKENI. Trimming at V came to 6 bases and at J to 4 bases, leaving 9 bases not matched to a gene. CDR3 sequence (DNA): TGTGCCAGCTCGCCGAGACAGGGGGTAGGAGAGACCCAGTACTTC. Its translation is CASSPRQGVGETQYF.

The rearrangement links TRBV29-1 to TRBJ2-3; weak D call: TRBD1 (6 bases). The V and J ends lost 1 base and 4 bases respectively, with 12 bases between them. Germline CDR1 SQVTM, CDR2 ANQGSEA. This CDR3 has 14 residues. The CDR3 reads CSVEGQEAPDTQYF. In nucleotides, the CDR3 is TGCAGCGTTGAAGGACAGGAAGCGCCAGATACGCAGTATTTT.

The chain employs TRBV11-3 and TRBJ1-2, with D perhaps TRBD1 (6 bases). V was trimmed by 5 bases and J by 4 bases, leaving 17 bases between them. CDR1 SGHNT and CDR2 YENEEA come from the germline V gene. CDR3 length: 15 amino acids. CDR3 loop: CASSLTRTESYGYTF. The CDR3, as DNA: TGTGCCAGCAGCCTAACCCGGACAGAAAGCTATGGCTACACCTTC.

The V call is TRBV5-6, the J call TRBJ2-7; D is possibly TRBD1 (6 bases). V lost 0 bases and J 4 bases, leaving 8 bases between the germline ends. Looked up from germline, CDR1 is SGHDT and CDR2 is YYEEEE. This CDR3 has 13 residues. CDR3 DNA: TGTGCCAGCAGCTTGGGGACAGAGTACGAGCAGTACTTC. It is translated as CASSLGTEYEQYF.

J is TRBJ2-7 and V is TRBV30; the match to TRBD1 covers 7 bases. The CDR3 length is 14 residues. With V trimmed by 4 bases and J by 1 base, 7 bases remained unmatched. CDR1 is GTSNPN and CDR2 is SVGIG in the germline V gene (reference sequence). This CDR3 is CAWTRGTVSYEQYF. CDR3 coding DNA: TGTGCCTGGACCAGGGGGACAGTTTCCTACGAGCAGTACTTC.

V gene TRBV6-5 combines with J gene TRBJ1-2; the match to TRBD1 covers 9 bases. The CDR3 is made up of 13 amino acids. Germline V gene sequence: CDR1 MNHEY, CDR2 SVGAGI. The V segment lost 6 bases and the J segment 6 bases; nucleotides outside the gene matches: 5. The chain's CDR3 is CASSTGTGHGYTF. The CDR3 DNA follows: TGTGCCAGCAGCACCGGGACAGGGCATGGCTACACCTTC.

The chain couples TRBV18 to TRBJ2-7; TRBD2 matches 10 bases. CDR3 length: 14 residues. Germline values: CDR1 KGHSH, CDR2 LQKENI. With 3 bases clipped from V and 3 bases from J, the junction kept 2 bases outside the gene matches. The CDR3 DNA reads as TGTGCCAGCTCACCGGGGACTAGCGACTACGAGCAGTACTTC. Translation gives CASSPGTSDYEQYF. Complete variable domain (other parts from reference TRBV18 and TRBJ2-7): NAGVMQNPRHLVRRRGQEARLRCSPMKGHSHVYWYRQLPEEGLKFMVYLQKENIIDESGMPKERFSAEFPKEGPSILRIQQVVRGDSAAYFCASSPGTSDYEQYFGPGTRLTVT.

V usage is TRBV29-1 and J usage is TRBJ1-2; D gene ambiguous. V dropped 0 bases and J dropped 5 bases, with 13 bases sitting between them. The CDR3 is 14 residues long. The germline CDR1 and CDR2 sequences are SQVTM and ANQGSEA. CDR3 nucleotide sequence: TGCAGCGTTGAAGATAACCGACAAAGATATGGCTACACCTTC. Encoded protein: CSVEDNRQRYGYTF.

This chain links TRBV4-1 with TRBJ2-3; TRBD2 agrees at 11 bases. The CDR3 runs 16 residues. V dropped 0 bases and J dropped 6; count of bases not matched to a gene: 5. Germline CDR1 reads MGHRA; CDR2 reads YSYEKL. In DNA form, the CDR3 reads TGCGCCAGCAGCCAAGATAGGACTAGCGGGTGGGATACGCAGTATTTT. It is translated as CASSQDRTSGWDTQYF.

The genes are TRBV5-6 and TRBJ2-7; D may be TRBD1 (6 bases). CDR1 and CDR2 (germline): SGHDT, YYEEEE. The CDR3 is made up of 14 amino acids. Trimming took off 0 bases at V and 2 bases at J, with 9 bases between the two ends. The CDR3 protein is CASSLGTVAYEQYF. The CDR3 nucleotides are TGTGCCAGCAGCTTGGGGACAGTAGCCTACGAGCAGTACTTC.

This sequence joins TRBV27 and TRBJ2-7; the D gene is possibly TRBD1 (5 bases). In germline, CDR1 is MNHEY, CDR2 SMNVEV (reference sequence). V lost 5 bases, J lost 0 bases, and 11 bases lay in between. This CDR3 is 14 amino acids long. This CDR3 reads CASSQDTLSYEQYF. The CDR3 region has the DNA TGTGCCAGCAGTCAGGACACCCTCTCCTACGAGCAGTACTTC.

The genes are TRBV7-2 and TRBJ2-3; 10 nucleotides align to TRBD2. In germline, CDR1 is SGHTA, CDR2 FQGNSA. CDR3 length: 17 residues. With V trimmed by 2 bases and J by 4 bases, 9 bases remained unmatched. Here the CDR3 reads CASSLSLPSGSADTQYF. The CDR3, as DNA: TGTGCCAGCAGCTTAAGCCTGCCTAGCGGGAGTGCAGATACGCAGTATTTT. The variable domain in full, completed from reference TRBV7-2 and TRBJ2-3, reads GAGVSQSPSNKVTEKGKDVELRCDPISGHTALYWYRQSLGQGLEFLIYFQGNSAPDKSGLPSDRFSAERTGGSVSTLTIQRTQQEDSAVYLCASSLSLPSGSADTQYFGPGTRLTVL.

The chain combines TRBV2 with TRBJ1-2; possibly TRBD1 for D (6 bases). Trimming removed 1 base from V and 4 bases from J, with 13 bases in between. This CDR3 has 15 amino acids. The germline CDR1 and CDR2 sequences are SNHLY and FYNNEI. CDR3 protein: CASSEGDTLPYGYTF. The CDR3 nucleotides read TGTGCCAGCAGTGAAGGGGACACGCTCCCCTATGGCTACACCTTC.

The DNA of the CDR3 is TGCGCCAGCAGCCAAGAAGGACAGGGGAGTCGATCACCCCTCCACTTT. Its translation is CASSQEGQGSRSPLHF. This rearrangement joins TRBV4-1 to TRBJ1-6, with 9 bases identical to TRBD1. The germline gives CDR1 MGHRA, CDR2 YSYEKL. V was clipped by 0 bases and J by 10 bases; unmatched bases: 7. This CDR3 has 16 residues.

The chain employs TRBV6-1 and TRBJ2-1; D may be TRBD2 (5 bases). The CDR3 has 14 amino acids. CDR1 MNHNS and CDR2 SASEGT come from the germline V gene. V was clipped by 2 bases and J by 7 bases, with 12 bases between them. CDR3 in amino acids: CASSESGLPNEQFF. The CDR3 bases are TGTGCCAGCAGTGAAAGTGGACTCCCAAATGAGCAGTTCTTC.

This chain joins TRBV29-1 and TRBJ2-7, with D possibly TRBD2 on 7 matching bases. V was clipped by 0 bases and J by 2 bases, with 17 bases between them. The CDR3 has 16 amino acids. CDR1 and CDR2 (germline): SQVTM, ANQGSEA. Written as DNA, the CDR3 is TGCAGCGTTGAAGATCAGAGGAAGGGGGGGGCCTACGAGCAGTACTTC. Protein product: CSVEDQRKGGAYEQYF.

The chain uses TRBV10-3 and TRBJ2-5; the match to TRBD1 covers 7 bases. Germline V CDR1 and CDR2: ENHRY, SYGVKD. V lost 4 bases, J lost 0 bases, and 8 bases stayed unmatched. CDR3 size: 16 residues. The CDR3 reads CAISVGGGQDQETQYF. The CDR3 coding sequence is TGTGCCATCAGTGTAGGAGGCGGACAGGACCAAGAGACCCAGTACTTC.

The chain carries TRBV30 and TRBJ1-6; D not resolved. CDR1 GTSNPN and CDR2 SVGIG come from the germline V gene (reference sequence). Deletions cut 5 bases from V and 9 bases from J, with 23 bases between. There are 16 residues in the CDR3. The CDR3: CAWCASKSQITSPLHF. The CDR3 region has the DNA TGTGCCTGGTGCGCGAGTAAATCCCAAATTACTTCACCCCTCCACTTT.

The rearrangement joins TRBV7-8 to TRBJ2-1; tentatively, D is TRBD2 (6 bases). The CDR3 runs 13 residues. Germline V lookup: CDR1 SGHVS, CDR2 FQNEAQ. V was pared by 6 bases and J by 10 bases, with 16 bases between. CDR3 DNA: TGTGCCAGCAGTTTACCGGGACTCCAAGAGCAGTTCTTC. Its translation: CASSLPGLQEQFF. The variable domain in full, completed from reference TRBV7-8 and TRBJ2-1, reads GAGVSQSPRYKVAKRGQDVALRCDPISGHVSLFWYQQALGQGPEFLTYFQNEAQLDKSGLPSDRFFAERPEGSVSTLKIQRTQQEDSAVYLCASSLPGLQEQFFGPGTRLTVL.

This rearrangement joins TRBV11-2 to TRBJ1-2; D may be TRBD1 (5 bases). The CDR3 has 13 residues. Per germline, CDR1 SGHAT and CDR2 FQNNGV. The V end was cut by 1 base, the J end by 8 bases, with 11 bases between. Here the CDR3 DNA reads TGTGCCAGCAGCTTAGTGGGGCAGGCAGGCTACACCTTC. Translated: CASSLVGQAGYTF.

The chain carries TRBV19 and TRBJ2-1; D call uncertain. This CDR3 has 14 residues. Trimming took off 3 bases at V and 3 bases at J, with 9 bases between the two ends. The germline gives CDR1 LNHDA, CDR2 SQIVND (reference sequence). The DNA of the CDR3 is TGTGCCAGTAGTATTATGTCTATCTACAATGAGCAGTTCTTC. Its protein product is CASSIMSIYNEQFF.